The 3 T cell receptor beta chains presented below share a single source sample, sequenced in a study of T cell responses to AZD1222 COVID-19 vaccine. The table came from immunoSEQ multiplex PCR; TCRdb's copy has only in-frame clones and leaves some out. The sample consists of 90,000 to 100,000 clones, more than 75% of them appearing once. Sequencing used peripheral blood, obtained 28 days after the second AZD1222 dose. Source of these receptors: an adult who received the AZD1222 COVID-19 vaccine.

The V gene is TRBV9, the J gene TRBJ2-4, with D perhaps matching TRBD2 (6 bases). In germline, CDR1 is SGDLS, CDR2 YYNGEE. The V and J ends lost 0 bases and 5 bases respectively, with 9 bases between them. The CDR3 spans 14 residues. CDR3 in DNA: TGTGCCAGCAGCGTAGGAGGAGGGGAAAACATTCAGTACTTC. It translates to CASSVGGGENIQYF.

V usage is TRBV5-5 and J usage is TRBJ1-5; D gene uncertain. CDR1 and CDR2 from the germline V gene are SGHKS and YYEKEE (reference sequence). This CDR3 spans 15 amino acids. Trimming stripped 1 base from V and 0 bases from J, with 8 bases between. CDR3 DNA sequence: TGTGCCAGCAGCTTGAGGCAGGTTAGCAATCAGCCCCAGCATTTT. Translating it yields CASSLRQVSNQPQHF.

The rearrangement uses TRBV2 and TRBJ2-1; perhaps TRBD2 as D (6 bases). The germline V gene encodes CDR1 SNHLY and CDR2 FYNNEI. The CDR3 covers 12 residues. V shed 10 bases and J shed 5 bases, with 12 bases lying between them. The CDR3 sequence is CATPGTHNEQFF. CDR3 nucleotides: TGTGCCACCCCAGGGACTCACAATGAGCAGTTCTTC.